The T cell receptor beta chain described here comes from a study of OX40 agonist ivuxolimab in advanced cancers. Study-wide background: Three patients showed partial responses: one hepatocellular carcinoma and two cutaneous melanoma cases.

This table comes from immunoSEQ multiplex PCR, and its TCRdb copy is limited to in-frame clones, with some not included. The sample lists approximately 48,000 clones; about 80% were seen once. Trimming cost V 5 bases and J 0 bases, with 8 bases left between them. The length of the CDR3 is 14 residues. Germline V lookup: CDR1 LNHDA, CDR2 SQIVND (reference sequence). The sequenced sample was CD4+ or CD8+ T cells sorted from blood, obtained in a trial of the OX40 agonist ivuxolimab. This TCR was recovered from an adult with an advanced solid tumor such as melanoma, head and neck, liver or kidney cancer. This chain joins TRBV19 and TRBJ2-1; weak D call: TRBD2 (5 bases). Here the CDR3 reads CASSPRGSYNEQFF. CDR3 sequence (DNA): TGTGCCAGTAGTCCCCGGGGCTCCTACAATGAGCAGTTCTTC. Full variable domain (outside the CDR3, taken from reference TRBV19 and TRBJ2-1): DGGITQSPKYLFRKEGQNVTLSCEQNLNHDAMYWYRQDPGQGLRLIYYSQIVNDFQKGDIAEGYSVSREKKESFPLTVTSAQKNPTAFYLCASSPRGSYNEQFFGPGTRLTVL.